The clone carrying this T cell receptor beta chain was detected a few times. Libraries were prepared by immunoSEQ multiplex PCR; TCRdb keeps only in-frame clonotypes and omits some of them. Counted here are fewer than 200,000 clones, about 80% occurring once; the ten biggest clones make up about 6.3%. The sample comes from a study of blood T cell repertoires in COVID-19. The sample taken for sequencing was peripheral blood. This TCR was recovered from a man aged 60 to 69 with acute or convalescent COVID-19.

For the CDR3, the DNA is TGTGCCAGCAGCTTGTATAGAACCGGGGAGCTGTTTTTT. Translating gives CASSLYRTGELFF. The chain recombines TRBV5-6 with TRBJ2-2; D is ambiguous. Trimming took 1 base from V and 5 from J, leaving 6 bases between them. Germline lookup yields CDR1 SGHDT and CDR2 YYEEEE. The CDR3 extends over 13 amino acids. Full variable domain (missing parts from reference TRBV5-6 and TRBJ2-2): DAGVTQSPTHLIKTRGQQVTLRCSPKSGHDTVSWYQQALGQGPQFIFQYYEEEERQRGNFPDRFSGHQFPNYSSELNVNALLLGDSALYLCASSLYRTGELFFGEGSRLTVL.